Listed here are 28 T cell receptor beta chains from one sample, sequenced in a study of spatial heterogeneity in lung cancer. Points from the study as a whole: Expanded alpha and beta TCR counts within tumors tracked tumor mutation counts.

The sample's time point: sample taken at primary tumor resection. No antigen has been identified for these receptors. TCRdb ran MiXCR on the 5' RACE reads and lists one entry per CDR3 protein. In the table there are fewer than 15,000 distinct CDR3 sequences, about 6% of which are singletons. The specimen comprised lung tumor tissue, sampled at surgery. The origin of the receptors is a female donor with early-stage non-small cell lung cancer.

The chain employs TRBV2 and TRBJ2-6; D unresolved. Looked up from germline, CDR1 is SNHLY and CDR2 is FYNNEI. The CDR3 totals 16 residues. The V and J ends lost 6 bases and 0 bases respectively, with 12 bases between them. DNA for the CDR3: TGTGCCAGCAGCCCCGGGTACGCCTCTGGGGCCAACGTCCTGACTTTC. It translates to CASSPGYASGANVLTF. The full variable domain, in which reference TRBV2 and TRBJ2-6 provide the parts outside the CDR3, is EPEVTQTPSHQVTQMGQEVILRCVPISNHLYFYWYRQILGQKVEFLVSFYNNEISEKSEIFDDQFSVERPDGSNFTLKIRSTKLEDSAMYFCASSPGYASGANVLTFGAGSRLTVL.

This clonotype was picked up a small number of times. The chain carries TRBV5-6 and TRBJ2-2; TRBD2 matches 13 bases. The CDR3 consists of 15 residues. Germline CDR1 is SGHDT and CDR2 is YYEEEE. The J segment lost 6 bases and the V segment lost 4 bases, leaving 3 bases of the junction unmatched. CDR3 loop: CASSLGLAGSGELFF. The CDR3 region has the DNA TGTGCCAGCAGCCTGGGACTAGCGGGATCCGGGGAGCTGTTTTTT. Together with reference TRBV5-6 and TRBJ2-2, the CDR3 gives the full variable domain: DAGVTQSPTHLIKTRGQQVTLRCSPKSGHDTVSWYQQALGQGPQFIFQYYEEEERQRGNFPDRFSGHQFPNYSSELNVNALLLGDSALYLCASSLGLAGSGELFFGEGSRLTVL.

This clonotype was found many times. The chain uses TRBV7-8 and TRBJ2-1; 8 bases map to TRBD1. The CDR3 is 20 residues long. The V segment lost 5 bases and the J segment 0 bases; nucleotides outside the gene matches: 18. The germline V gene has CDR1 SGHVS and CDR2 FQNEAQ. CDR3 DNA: TGTGCCAGCAGCCCTCCAGGAGGGACAGGCCTCGACAGCTCCTACAATGAGCAGTTCTTC. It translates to CASSPPGGTGLDSSYNEQFF.

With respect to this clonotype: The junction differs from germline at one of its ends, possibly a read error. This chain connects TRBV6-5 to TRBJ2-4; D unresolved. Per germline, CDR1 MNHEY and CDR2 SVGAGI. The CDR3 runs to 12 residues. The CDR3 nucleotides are TGTGCCAGCAGTTCCAGACTGAACATCCAGTACTTC. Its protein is CASSSRLNIQYF.

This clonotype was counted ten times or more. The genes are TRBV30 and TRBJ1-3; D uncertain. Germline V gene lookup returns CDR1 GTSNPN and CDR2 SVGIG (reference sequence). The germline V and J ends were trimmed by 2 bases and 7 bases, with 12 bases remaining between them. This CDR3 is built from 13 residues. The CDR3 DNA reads TGTGCCTGGAGTCGCGCGTCTCCGAACACCATATATTTT. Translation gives CAWSRASPNTIYF.

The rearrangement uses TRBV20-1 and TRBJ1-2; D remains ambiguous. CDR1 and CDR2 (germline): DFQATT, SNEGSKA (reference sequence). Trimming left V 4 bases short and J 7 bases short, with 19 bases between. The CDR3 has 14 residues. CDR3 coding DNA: TGCAGTGCTACCCCAAGGACGGCGGGTTCTGGCTACACCTTC. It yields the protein CSATPRTAGSGYTF.

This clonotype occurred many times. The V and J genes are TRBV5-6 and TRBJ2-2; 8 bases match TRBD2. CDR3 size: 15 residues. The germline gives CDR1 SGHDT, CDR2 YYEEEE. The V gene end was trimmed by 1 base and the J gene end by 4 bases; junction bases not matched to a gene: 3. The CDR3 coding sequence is TGTGCCAGCAGCTTGCCCGGGGGGGGCACCGGGGAGCTGTTTTTT. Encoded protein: CASSLPGGGTGELFF.

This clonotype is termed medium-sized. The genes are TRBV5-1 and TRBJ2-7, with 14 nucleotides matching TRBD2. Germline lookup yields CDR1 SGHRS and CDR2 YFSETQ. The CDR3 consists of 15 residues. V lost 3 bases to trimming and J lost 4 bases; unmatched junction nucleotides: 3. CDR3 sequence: CASSSRTSGGYEQYF. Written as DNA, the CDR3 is TGCGCCAGCAGCTCCAGGACTAGCGGGGGGTACGAGCAGTACTTC.

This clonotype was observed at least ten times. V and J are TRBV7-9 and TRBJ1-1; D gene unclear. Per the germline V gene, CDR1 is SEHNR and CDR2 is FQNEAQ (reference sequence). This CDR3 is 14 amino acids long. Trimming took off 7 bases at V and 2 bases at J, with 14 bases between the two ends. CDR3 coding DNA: TGTGCCAGCATCCTGGGCAGGCTAAACACTGAAGCTTTCTTT. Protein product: CASILGRLNTEAFF.

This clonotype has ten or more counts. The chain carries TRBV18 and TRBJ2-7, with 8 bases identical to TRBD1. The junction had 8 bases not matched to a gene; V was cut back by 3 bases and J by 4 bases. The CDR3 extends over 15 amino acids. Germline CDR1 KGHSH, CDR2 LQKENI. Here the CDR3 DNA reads TGTGCCAGCTCACCCCCCGGGACAGGCGGTTACGAGCAGTACTTC. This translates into CASSPPGTGGYEQYF.

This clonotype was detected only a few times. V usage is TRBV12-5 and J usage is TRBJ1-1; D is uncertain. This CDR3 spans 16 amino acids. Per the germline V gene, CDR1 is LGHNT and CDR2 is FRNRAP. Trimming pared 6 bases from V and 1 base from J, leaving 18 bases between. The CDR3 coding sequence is TGTGCTAGTGGGCTCGCGGGGATCGGACCGAACACTGAAGCTTTCTTT. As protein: CASGLAGIGPNTEAFF.

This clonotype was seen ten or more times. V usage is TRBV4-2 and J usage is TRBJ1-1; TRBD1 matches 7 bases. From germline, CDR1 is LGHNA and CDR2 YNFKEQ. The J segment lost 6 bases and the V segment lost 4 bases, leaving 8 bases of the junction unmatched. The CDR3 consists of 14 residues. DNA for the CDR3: TGTGCCAGCAGCCTCAGAGACAGGGCGGCTGAAGCTTTCTTT. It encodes CASSLRDRAAEAFF.

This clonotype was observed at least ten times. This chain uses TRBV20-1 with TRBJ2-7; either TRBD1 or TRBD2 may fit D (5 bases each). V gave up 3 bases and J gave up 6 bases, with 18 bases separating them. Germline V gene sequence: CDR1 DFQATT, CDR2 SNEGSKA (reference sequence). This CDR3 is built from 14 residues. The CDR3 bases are TGCAGTGCTAGTTCCGGGACCCAAAGGGTCGAGCAGTACTTC. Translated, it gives CSASSGTQRVEQYF.

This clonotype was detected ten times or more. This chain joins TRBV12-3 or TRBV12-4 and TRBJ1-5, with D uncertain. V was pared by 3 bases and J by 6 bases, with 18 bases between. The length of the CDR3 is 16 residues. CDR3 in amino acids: CASSFNRVSLCQPQHF. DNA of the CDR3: TGTGCCAGCAGTTTTAATCGGGTCAGTTTATGTCAGCCCCAGCATTTT.

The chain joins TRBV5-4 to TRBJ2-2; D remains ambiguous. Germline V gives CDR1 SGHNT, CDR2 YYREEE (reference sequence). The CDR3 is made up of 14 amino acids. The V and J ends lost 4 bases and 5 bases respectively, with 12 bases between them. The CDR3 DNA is TGTGCCAGCAGCCCCGCACGGCCAACCGGGGAGCTGTTTTTT. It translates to CASSPARPTGELFF.

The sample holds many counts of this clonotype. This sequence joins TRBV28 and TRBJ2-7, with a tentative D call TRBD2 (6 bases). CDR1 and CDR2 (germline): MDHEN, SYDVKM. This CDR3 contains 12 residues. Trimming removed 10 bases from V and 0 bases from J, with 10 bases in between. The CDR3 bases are TGTGCCATCGGGACTTTCTCCTACGAGCAGTACTTC. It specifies CAIGTFSYEQYF.

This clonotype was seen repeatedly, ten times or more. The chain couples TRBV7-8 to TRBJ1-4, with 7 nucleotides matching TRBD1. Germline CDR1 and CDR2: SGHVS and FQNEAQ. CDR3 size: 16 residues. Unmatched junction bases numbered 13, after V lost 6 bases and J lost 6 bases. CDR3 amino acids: CASRRHRGRTDEKLFF. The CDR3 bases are TGTGCCAGCAGGAGACACAGGGGACGCACGGATGAAAAACTGTTTTTT. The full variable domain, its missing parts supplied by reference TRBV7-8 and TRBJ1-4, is GAGVSQSPRYKVAKRGQDVALRCDPISGHVSLFWYQQALGQGPEFLTYFQNEAQLDKSGLPSDRFFAERPEGSVSTLKIQRTQQEDSAVYLCASRRHRGRTDEKLFFGSGTQLSVL.

The CDR3 DNA is TGCAGTGCTAGAAGTATTAGTCGCTACGAGCAGTACTTC. Translating it yields CSARSISRYEQYF. The V gene is TRBV20-1, the J gene TRBJ2-7; no clear D gene. Germline CDR1 is DFQATT and CDR2 is SNEGSKA (reference sequence). This CDR3 is 13 amino acids long. Trimming removed 2 bases from V and 3 bases from J, with 11 bases in between.

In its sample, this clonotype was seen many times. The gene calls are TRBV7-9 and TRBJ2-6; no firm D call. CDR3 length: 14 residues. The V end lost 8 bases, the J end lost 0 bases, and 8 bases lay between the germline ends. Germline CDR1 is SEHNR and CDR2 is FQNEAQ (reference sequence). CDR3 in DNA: TGTGCCAGCGCGGCGGTCTCTGGGGCCAACGTCCTGACTTTC. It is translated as CASAAVSGANVLTF.

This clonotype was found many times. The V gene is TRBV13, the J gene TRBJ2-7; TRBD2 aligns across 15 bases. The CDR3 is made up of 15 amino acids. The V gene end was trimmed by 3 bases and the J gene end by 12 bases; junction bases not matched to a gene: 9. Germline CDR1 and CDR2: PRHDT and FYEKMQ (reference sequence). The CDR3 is CASSLEGLAGGPVYF. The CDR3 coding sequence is TGTGCCAGCAGCTTGGAAGGACTAGCGGGGGGGCCGGTGTACTTC.

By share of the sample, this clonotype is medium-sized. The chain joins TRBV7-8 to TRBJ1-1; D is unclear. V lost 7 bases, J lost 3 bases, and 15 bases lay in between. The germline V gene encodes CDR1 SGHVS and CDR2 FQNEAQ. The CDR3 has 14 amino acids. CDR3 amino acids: CASIKYMDDTEAFF. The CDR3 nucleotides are TGTGCCAGCATCAAATATATGGACGACACTGAAGCTTTCTTT.

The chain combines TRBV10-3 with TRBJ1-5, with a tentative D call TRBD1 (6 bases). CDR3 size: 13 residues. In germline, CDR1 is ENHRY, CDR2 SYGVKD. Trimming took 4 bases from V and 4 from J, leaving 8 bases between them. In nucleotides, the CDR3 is TGTGCCATCAGTGCCCAGGGGAATCAGCCCCAGCATTTT. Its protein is CAISAQGNQPQHF.

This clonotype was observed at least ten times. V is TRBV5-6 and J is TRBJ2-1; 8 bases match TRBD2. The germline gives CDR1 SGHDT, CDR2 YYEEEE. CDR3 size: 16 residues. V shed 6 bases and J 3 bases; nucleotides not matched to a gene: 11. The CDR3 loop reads CASTKPRTSYYNEQFF. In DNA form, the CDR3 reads TGTGCCAGCACCAAGCCCCGGACTAGCTACTACAATGAGCAGTTCTTC.

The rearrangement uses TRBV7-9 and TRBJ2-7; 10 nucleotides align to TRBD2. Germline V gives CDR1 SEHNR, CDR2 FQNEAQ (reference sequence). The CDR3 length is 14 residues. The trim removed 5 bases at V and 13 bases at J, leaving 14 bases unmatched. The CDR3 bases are TGTGCCAGCAGCCCCACCTATCCCGGGACTAGCGTCTACTTC. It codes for CASSPTYPGTSVYF.

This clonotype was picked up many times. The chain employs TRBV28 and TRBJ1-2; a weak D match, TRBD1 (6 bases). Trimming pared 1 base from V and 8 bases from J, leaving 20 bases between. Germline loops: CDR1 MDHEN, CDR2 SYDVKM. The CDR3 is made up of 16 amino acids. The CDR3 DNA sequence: TGTGCCAGCAGTTTATCCTCCGTTGGGGGGGGCGCGGGCTACACCTTC. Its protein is CASSLSSVGGGAGYTF.

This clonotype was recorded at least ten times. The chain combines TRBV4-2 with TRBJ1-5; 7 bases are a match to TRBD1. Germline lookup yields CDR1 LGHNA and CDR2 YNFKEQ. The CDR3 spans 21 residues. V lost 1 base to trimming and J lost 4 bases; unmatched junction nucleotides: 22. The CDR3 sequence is CASSQGLRLNTGDVLNQPQHF. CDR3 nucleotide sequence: TGTGCCAGCAGCCAAGGATTACGACTAAATACAGGGGACGTCCTTAATCAGCCCCAGCATTTT.

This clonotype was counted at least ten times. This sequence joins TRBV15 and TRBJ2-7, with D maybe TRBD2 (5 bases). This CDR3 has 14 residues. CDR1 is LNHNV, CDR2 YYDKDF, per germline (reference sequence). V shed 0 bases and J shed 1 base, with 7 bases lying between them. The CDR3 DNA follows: TGTGCCACCAGCAGAGATACGGGATCCTACGAGCAGTACTTC. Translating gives CATSRDTGSYEQYF.

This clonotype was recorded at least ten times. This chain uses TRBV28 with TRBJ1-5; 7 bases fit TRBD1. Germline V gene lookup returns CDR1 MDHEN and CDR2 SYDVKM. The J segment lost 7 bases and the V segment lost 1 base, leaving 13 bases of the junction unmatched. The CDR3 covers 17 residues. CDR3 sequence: CASSLFPLRGGWQPQHF. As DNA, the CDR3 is TGTGCCAGCAGTTTATTCCCACTCAGGGGGGGGTGGCAGCCCCAGCATTTT.